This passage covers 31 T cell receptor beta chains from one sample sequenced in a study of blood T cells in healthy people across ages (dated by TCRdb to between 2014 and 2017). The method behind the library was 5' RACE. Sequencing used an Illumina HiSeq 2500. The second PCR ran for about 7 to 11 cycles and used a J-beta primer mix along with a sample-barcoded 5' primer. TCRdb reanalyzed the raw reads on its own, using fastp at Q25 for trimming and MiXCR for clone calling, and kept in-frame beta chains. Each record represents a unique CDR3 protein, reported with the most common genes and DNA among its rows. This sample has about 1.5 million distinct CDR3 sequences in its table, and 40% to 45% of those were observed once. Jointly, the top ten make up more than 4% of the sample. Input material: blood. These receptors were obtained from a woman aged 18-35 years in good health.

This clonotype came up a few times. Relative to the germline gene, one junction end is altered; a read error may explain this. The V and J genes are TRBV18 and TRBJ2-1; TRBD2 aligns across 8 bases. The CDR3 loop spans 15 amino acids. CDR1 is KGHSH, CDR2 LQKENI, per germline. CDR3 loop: CASSPGGASNNEQFF. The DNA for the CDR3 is TGTGCCAGCTCACCCGGGGGGGCCTCCAACAATGAGCAGTTCTTC.

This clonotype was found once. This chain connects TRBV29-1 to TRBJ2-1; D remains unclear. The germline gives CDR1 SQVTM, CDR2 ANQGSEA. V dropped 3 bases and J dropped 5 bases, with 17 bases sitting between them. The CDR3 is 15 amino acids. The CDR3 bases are TGCAGCGTTGAGAGAGACAACCTCCTTAACAATGAGCAGTTCTTC. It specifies CSVERDNLLNNEQFF.

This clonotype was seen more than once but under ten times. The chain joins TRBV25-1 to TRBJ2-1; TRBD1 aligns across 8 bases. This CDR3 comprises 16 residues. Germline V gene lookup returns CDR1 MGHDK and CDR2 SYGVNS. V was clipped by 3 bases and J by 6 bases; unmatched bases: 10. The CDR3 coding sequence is TGTGCCAGCAGTGATCTTCCGACAGGGGATGTCAATGAGCAGTTCTTC. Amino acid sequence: CASSDLPTGDVNEQFF. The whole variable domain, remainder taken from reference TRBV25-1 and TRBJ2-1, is EADIYQTPRYLVIGTGKKITLECSQTMGHDKMYWYQQDPGMELHLIHYSYGVNSTEKGDLSSESTVSRIRTEHFPLTLESARPSHTSQYLCASSDLPTGDVNEQFFGPGTRLTVL.

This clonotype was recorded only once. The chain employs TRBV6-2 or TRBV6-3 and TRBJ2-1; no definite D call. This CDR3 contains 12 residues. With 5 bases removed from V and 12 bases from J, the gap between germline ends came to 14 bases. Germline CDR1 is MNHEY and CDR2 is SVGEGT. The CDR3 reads CASSLDRVPQFF. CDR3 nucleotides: TGTGCCAGCAGTCTCGACCGTGTGCCGCAGTTCTTC.

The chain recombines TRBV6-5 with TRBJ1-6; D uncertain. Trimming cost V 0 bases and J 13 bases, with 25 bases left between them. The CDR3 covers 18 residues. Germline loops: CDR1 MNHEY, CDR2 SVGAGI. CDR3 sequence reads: CASSYSRQANTNSRPLHF. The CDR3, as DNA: TGTGCCAGCAGTTACTCCCGGCAGGCGAACACCAATTCAAGGCCCCTCCACTTT.

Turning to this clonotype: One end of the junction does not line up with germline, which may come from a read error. The CDR3 nucleotides are TGCGCCGGCAGTCTGACGGCTTATAGCAATCAGCCCCAGCATTTT. Its translation: CAGSLTAYSNQPQHF. V usage is TRBV4-3 and J usage is TRBJ1-5, with D hard to call. This CDR3 has 15 residues. Germline V gene data show CDR1 as LGHNA and CDR2 as YSLEER.

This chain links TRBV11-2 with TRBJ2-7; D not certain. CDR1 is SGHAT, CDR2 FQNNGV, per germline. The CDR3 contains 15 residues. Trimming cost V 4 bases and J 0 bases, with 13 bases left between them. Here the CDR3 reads CASSSYRTYSYEQYF. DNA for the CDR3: TGTGCCAGCAGCTCCTATCGAACCTACTCCTACGAGCAGTACTTC.

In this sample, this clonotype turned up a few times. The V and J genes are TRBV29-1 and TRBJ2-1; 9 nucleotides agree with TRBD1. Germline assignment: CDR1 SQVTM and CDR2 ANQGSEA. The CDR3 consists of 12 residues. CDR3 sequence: CGGTGNVNEQFF. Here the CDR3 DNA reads TGCGGCGGGACAGGGAATGTCAATGAGCAGTTCTTC.

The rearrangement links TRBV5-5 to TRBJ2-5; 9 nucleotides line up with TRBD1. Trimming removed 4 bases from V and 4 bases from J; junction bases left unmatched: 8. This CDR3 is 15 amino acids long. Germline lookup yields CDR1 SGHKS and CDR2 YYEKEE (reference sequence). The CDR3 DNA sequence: TGTGCCAGCAGCCCCGGACAGGGGTTTTCAGAGACCCAGTACTTC. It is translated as CASSPGQGFSETQYF.

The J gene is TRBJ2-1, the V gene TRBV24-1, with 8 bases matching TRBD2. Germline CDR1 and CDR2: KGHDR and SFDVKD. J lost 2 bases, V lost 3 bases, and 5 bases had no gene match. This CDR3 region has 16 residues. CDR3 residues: CATSDPSGRAYNEQFF. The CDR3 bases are TGTGCCACCAGTGATCCAAGCGGGAGAGCCTACAATGAGCAGTTCTTC.

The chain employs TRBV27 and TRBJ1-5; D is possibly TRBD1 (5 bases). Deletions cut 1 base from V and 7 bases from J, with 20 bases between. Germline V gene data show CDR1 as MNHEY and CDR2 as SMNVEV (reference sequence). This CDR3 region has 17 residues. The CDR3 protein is CASSLLSRRDKWQPQHF. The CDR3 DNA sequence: TGTGCCAGCAGTTTATTGAGTCGCAGGGATAAGTGGCAGCCCCAGCATTTT.

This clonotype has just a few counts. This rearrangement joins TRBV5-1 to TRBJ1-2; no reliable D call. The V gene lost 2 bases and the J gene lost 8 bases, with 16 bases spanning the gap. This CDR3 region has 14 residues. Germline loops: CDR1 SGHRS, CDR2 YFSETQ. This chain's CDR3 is CASSLSPALDGYTF. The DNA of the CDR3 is TGCGCCAGCAGCTTATCTCCAGCCCTGGACGGCTACACCTTC.

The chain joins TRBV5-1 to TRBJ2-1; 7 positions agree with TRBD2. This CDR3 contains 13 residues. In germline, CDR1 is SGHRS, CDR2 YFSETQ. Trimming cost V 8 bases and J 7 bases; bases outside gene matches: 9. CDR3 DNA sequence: TGCGCCAGTACCAGGACTAGTTTTAATGAGCAGTTCTTC. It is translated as CASTRTSFNEQFF.

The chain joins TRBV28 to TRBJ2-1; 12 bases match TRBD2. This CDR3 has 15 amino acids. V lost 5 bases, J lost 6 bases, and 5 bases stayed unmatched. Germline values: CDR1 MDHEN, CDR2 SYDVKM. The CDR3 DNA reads TGTGCCAGCAGTCGAAGACTAGCGGGAGTCAATGAGCAGTTCTTC. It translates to CASSRRLAGVNEQFF.

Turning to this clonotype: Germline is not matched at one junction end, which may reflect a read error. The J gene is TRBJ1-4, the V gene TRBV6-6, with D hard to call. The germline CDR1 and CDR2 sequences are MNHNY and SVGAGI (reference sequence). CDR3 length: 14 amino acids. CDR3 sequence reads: CTSSAKKTNEKLFF. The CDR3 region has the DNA TGTACCAGCAGTGCCAAGAAAACTAATGAAAAACTGTTTTTT.

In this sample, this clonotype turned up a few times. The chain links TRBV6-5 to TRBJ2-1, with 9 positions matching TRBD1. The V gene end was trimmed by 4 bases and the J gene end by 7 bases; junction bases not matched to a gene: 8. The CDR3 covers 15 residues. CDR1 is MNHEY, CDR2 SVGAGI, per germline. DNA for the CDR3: TGTGCCAGCAGTTCCCGCGGGACAGGGTTAAATGAGCAGTTCTTC. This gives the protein CASSSRGTGLNEQFF.

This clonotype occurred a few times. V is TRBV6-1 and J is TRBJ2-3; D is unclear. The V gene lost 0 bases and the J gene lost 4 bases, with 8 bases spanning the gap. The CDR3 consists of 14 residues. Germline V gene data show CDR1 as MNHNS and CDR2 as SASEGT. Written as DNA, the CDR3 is TGTGCCAGCAGTGAAGCAAAGGGTCCAGATACGCAGTATTTT. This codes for CASSEAKGPDTQYF.

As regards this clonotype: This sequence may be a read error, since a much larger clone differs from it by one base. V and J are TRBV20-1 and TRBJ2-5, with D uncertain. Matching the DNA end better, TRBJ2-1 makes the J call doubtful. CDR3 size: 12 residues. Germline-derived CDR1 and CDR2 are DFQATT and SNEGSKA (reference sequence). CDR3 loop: CSARENQETQFF. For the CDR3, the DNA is TGCAGTGCTAGAGAGAACCAAGAGACCCAGTTCTTC.

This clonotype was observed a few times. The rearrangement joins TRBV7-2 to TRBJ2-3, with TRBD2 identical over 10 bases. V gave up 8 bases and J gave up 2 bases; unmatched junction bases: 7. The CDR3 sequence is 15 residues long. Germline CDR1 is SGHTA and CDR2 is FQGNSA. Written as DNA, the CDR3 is TGTGCCAGCGCTATAGCGGGGGGTGACACAGATACGCAGTATTTT. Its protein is CASAIAGGDTDTQYF.

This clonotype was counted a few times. The CDR3 reads CSVPGMNTEAFF. In DNA, the CDR3 is TGCAGCGTTCCAGGCATGAACACTGAAGCTTTCTTT. This rearrangement joins TRBV29-1 to TRBJ1-1; D is unclear. The CDR3 covers 12 residues. The V and J ends lost 5 bases and 0 bases respectively, with 7 bases between them. The germline V gene encodes CDR1 SQVTM and CDR2 ANQGSEA.

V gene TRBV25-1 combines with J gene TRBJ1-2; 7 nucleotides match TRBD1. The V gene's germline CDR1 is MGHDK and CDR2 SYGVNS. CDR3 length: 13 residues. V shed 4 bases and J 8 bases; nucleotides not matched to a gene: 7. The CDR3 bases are TGTGCCAGCAGTGCCGCGACAGGGAGCGGCTACACCTTC. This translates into CASSAATGSGYTF.

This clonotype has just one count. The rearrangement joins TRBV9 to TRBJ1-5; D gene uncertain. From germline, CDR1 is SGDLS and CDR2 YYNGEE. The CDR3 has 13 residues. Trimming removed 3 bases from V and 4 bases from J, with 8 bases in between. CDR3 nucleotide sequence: TGTGCCAGCAGCGCGGATTTGAATCAGCCCCAGCATTTT. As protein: CASSADLNQPQHF. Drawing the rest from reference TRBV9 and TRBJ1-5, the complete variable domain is DSGVTQTPKHLITATGQRVTLRCSPRSGDLSVYWYQQSLDQGLQFLIQYYNGEERAKGNILERFSAQQFPDLHSELNLSSLELGDSALYFCASSADLNQPQHFGDGTRLSIL.

The CDR3 here is CASSQLGLVLFSGANVLTF. Written as DNA, the CDR3 is TGCGCCAGCAGCCAACTCGGACTAGTCCTATTCTCTGGGGCCAACGTCCTGACTTTC. The rearrangement links TRBV4-1 to TRBJ2-6, with TRBD2 identical over 7 bases. The CDR3 is made up of 19 amino acids. The germline V gene encodes CDR1 MGHRA and CDR2 YSYEKL. The ends lost 2 bases at V and 0 bases at J; junction bases unmatched: 10.

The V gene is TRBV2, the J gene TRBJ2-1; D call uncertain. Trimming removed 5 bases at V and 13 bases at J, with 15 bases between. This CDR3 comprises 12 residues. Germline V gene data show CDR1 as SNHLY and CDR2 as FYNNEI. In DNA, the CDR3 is TGTGCCAGCAGTACGGACGGCAATCAACAGTTCTTC. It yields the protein CASSTDGNQQFF.

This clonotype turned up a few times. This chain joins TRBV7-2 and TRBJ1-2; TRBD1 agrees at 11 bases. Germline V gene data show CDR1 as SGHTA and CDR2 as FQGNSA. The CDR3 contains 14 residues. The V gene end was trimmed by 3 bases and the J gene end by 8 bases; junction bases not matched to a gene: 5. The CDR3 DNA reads TGTGCCAGCAGCTTGGACAGGGGGCGCTGGGGCTACACCTTC. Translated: CASSLDRGRWGYTF.

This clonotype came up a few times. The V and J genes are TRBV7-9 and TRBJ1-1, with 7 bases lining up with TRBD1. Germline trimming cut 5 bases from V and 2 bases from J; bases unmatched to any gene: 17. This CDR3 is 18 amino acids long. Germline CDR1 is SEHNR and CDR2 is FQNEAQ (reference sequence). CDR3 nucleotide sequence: TGTGCCAGCAGCCGCGTCCTGGACAGGTTTCCGATTAACACTGAAGCTTTCTTT. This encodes CASSRVLDRFPINTEAFF.

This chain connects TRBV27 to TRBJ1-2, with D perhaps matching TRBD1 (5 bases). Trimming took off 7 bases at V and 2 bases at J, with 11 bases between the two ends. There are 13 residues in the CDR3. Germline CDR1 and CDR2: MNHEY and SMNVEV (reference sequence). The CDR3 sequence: CASIWGPNYGYTF. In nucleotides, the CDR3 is TGTGCCAGCATTTGGGGACCCAACTATGGCTACACCTTC.

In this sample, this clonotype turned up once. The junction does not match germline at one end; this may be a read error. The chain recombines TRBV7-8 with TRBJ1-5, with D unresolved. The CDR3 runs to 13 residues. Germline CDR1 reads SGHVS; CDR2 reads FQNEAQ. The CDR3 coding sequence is TGTGCCAGCAGCTTAGAGTTGGATCAGCCCCGGCATTTT. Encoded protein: CASSLELDQPRHF.

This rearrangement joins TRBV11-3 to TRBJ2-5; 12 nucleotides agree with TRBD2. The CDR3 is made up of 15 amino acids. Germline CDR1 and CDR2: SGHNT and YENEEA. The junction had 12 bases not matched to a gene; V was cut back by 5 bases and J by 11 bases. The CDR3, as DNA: TGTGCCAGCAGCCCAGGGACTAGCGGGTCCGATGAGCAGTACTTC. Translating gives CASSPGTSGSDEQYF. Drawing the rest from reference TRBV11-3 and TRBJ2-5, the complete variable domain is EAGVVQSPRYKIIEKKQPVAFWCNPISGHNTLYWYLQNLGQGPELLIRYENEEAVDDSQLPKDRFSAERLKGVDSTLKIQPAELGDSAVYLCASSPGTSGSDEQYFGPGTRLLVL.

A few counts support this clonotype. CDR3: CASSLPSGREYNEQYF. CDR3 coding DNA: TGTGCCAGCAGCTTGCCTAGCGGGAGAGAATACAATGAGCAGTACTTC. This rearrangement joins TRBV7-9 to TRBJ2-5, with TRBD2 matching over 10 bases. The J segment lost 11 bases and the V segment lost 3 bases, leaving 15 bases of the junction unmatched. Germline values: CDR1 SEHNR, CDR2 FQNEAQ (reference sequence). CDR3 size: 16 residues.

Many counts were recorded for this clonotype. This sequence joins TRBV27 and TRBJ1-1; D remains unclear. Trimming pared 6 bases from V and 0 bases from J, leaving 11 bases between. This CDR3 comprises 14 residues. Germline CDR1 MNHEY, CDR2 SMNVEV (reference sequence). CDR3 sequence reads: CASRTLDLNTEAFF. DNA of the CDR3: TGTGCCAGCAGGACTTTGGACCTGAACACTGAAGCTTTCTTT.